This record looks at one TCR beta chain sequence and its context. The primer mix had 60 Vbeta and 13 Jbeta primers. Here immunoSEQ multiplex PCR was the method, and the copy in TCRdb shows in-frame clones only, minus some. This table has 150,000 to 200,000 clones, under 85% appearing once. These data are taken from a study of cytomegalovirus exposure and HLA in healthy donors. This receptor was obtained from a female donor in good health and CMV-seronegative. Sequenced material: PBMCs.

CDR3 sequence: CASSFSRGTNEQYF. The CDR3 bases are TGTGCCAGCAGTTTCAGCAGGGGCACAAACGAGCAGTACTTC. The chain recombines TRBV27 with TRBJ2-7, with D possibly being TRBD1 (6 bases). CDR1 is MNHEY, CDR2 SMNVEV, per germline (reference sequence). The CDR3 runs to 14 residues. V shed 3 bases and J shed 5 bases, with 14 bases lying between them.